Below are 15 T cell receptor beta chains sequenced from a single sample in a study of cytomegalovirus exposure and HLA in healthy donors. Researchers ran the PCR with 60 Vbeta and 13 Jbeta primers. TCRdb's copy holds only in-frame clones and misses some; the assay was immunoSEQ multiplex PCR. The profile shows 95,000 to 110,000 clones, around 67% of them singletons. The sequenced sample was PBMCs. All receptors derive from a woman aged 50 to 60 in good health and CMV-seronegative.

The genes are TRBV9 and TRBJ2-2; perhaps TRBD2 as D (6 bases). Germline values: CDR1 SGDLS, CDR2 YYNGEE. This CDR3 contains 15 residues. With 6 bases removed from V and 2 bases from J, the gap between germline ends came to 14 bases. The CDR3 loop reads CASMRASVNTGELFF. The CDR3 nucleotides are TGTGCCAGCATGAGGGCTAGCGTTAACACCGGGGAGCTGTTTTTT.

This sequence joins TRBV28 and TRBJ1-5, with 9 bases aligning to TRBD1. Germline V gene data show CDR1 as MDHEN and CDR2 as SYDVKM. The length of the CDR3 is 16 residues. V lost 5 bases and J lost 1; bases outside the gene matches: 6. The CDR3 DNA follows: TGTGCCAGCAGTCCACAGGGGGCCGGGAGCAATCAGCCCCAGCATTTT. Protein product: CASSPQGAGSNQPQHF.

This clone was detected only a few times. Since no conserved phenylalanine or tryptophan closes the CDR3, a read error is the likely cause. It is unclear where the CDR3 begins or ends on the DNA, so no DNA is shown, and the CDR3 is as TCRdb lists it. The rearrangement uses TRBV6-7 and TRBJ2-7; the D call of TRBD2 is as the table states it, not checked on the DNA. TRBV6-7 counts as an open reading frame of uncertain function. The CDR3 sequence runs 12 residues, both termini included. The chain's CDR3 is CASSYSILEVVL.

The chain couples TRBV7-6 to TRBJ2-3; D remains unclear. V shed 2 bases and J shed 0 bases, with 15 bases lying between them. In germline, CDR1 is SGHVS, CDR2 FNYEAQ. CDR3 length: 17 amino acids. The CDR3 bases are TGTGCCAGCAGCTTATGGGCCCCACAATCTAGCACAGATACGCAGTATTTT. It yields the protein CASSLWAPQSSTDTQYF.

The gene calls are TRBV6-4 and TRBJ1-4; D is undetermined. Germline-derived CDR1 and CDR2 are MRHNA and SNTAGT. The CDR3 length is 16 residues. Trimming shortened V by 3 bases and J by 5 bases, and 16 bases separated the two germline ends. The CDR3: CASSEVYQVRNEKLFF. The CDR3 nucleotides are TGTGCCAGCAGTGAAGTTTATCAGGTCCGGAATGAAAAACTGTTTTTT.

The chain employs TRBV2 and TRBJ1-1; D unresolved. V lost 3 bases to trimming and J lost 7 bases, with 9 bases between them. Germline V gene data show CDR1 as SNHLY and CDR2 as FYNNEI. This CDR3 is built from 12 residues. CDR3 nucleotides: TGTGCCAGCAGTGATTATCCTTATGAAGCTTTCTTT. It translates to CASSDYPYEAFF.

The chain combines TRBV4-1 with TRBJ2-7; a weak D match, TRBD1 (6 bases). CDR1 and CDR2 from the germline V gene are MGHRA and YSYEKL. The CDR3 is 15 residues long. The V end lost 3 bases, the J end lost 0 bases, and 12 bases lay between the germline ends. CDR3 nucleotide sequence: TGCGCCAGCAGCCACAGGGGTATAAACTCCTACGAGCAGTACTTC. Its protein is CASSHRGINSYEQYF.

The V and J genes are TRBV11-3 and TRBJ2-5, with TRBD1 as a possible D gene (5 bases). The V end was cut by 4 bases, the J end by 2 bases, with 11 bases between. The CDR3 is 14 amino acids. In germline, CDR1 is SGHNT, CDR2 YENEEA. The CDR3 nucleotides read TGTGCCAGCAGCTCCCACAGGAAGCAAGAGACCCAGTACTTC. This encodes CASSSHRKQETQYF.

This sequence joins TRBV18 and TRBJ1-6, with TRBD1 as a possible D gene (5 bases). CDR3 size: 15 residues. V was pared by 2 bases and J by 0 bases, with 5 bases between. Germline V gene sequence: CDR1 KGHSH, CDR2 LQKENI. CDR3 nucleotide sequence: TGTGCCAGCTCACCAACAGGCTCCTATAATTCACCCCTCCACTTT. Amino acid sequence: CASSPTGSYNSPLHF.

The rearrangement uses TRBV6-5 and TRBJ2-3; D is undetermined. Germline CDR1 is MNHEY and CDR2 is SVGAGI. The CDR3 extends over 13 amino acids. Trimming shortened V by 2 bases and J by 2 bases, and 5 bases separated the two germline ends. The CDR3 sequence: CASSYPTTDTQYF. As DNA, the CDR3 is TGTGCCAGCAGTTACCCTACCACAGATACGCAGTATTTT.

The chain is built from TRBV7-9 and TRBJ2-5; 7 nucleotides match TRBD1. The DNA end lines up better with TRBJ2-7; the J call may be wrong. CDR1 is SEHNR and CDR2 is FQNEAQ in the germline V gene (reference sequence). This CDR3 is 15 amino acids long. The CDR3 bases are TGTGCCAGCACCAATCTTAGGGACAGTAACTACGAGCAGTACTTC. It encodes CASTNLRDSNYEQYF.

This clone was observed a single time. This rearrangement joins TRBV4-3 to TRBJ1-6; D uncertain. This CDR3 spans 17 amino acids. The germline V gene has CDR1 LGHNA and CDR2 YSLEER. V was cut by 0 bases and J by 4 bases, with 13 bases left in between. The CDR3 spells CASSQEGGGFYNSPLHF. CDR3 coding DNA: TGCGCCAGCAGCCAAGAAGGCGGCGGATTTTATAATTCACCCCTCCACTTT.

The chain carries TRBV2 and TRBJ2-7; 11 nucleotides match TRBD2. With 10 bases clipped from V and 6 bases from J, the junction kept 8 bases outside the gene matches. From germline, CDR1 is SNHLY and CDR2 FYNNEI. The CDR3 is 13 amino acids. This CDR3 is CATVAGGTSEQYF. The CDR3 nucleotides read TGTGCCACCGTAGCGGGAGGGACATCCGAGCAGTACTTC.

To note about this clone: At one boundary the junction diverges from the germline segment, which might be a read error. This sequence joins TRBV6-1 and TRBJ2-1; 9 bases match TRBD2. The CDR3 has 15 amino acids. Germline CDR1 reads MNHNS; CDR2 reads SASEGT. CDR3: CASREAGGSYNEQFF. The CDR3 DNA reads TGTGCCAGCAGAGAAGCGGGGGGCTCCTACAATGAGCAGTTCTTC.

The CDR3 is CASSPGTSGGADTQYF. CDR3 nucleotides: TGCGCCAGCAGTCCTGGGACTAGCGGGGGGGCTGATACGCAGTATTTT. This rearrangement joins TRBV5-1 to TRBJ2-3; 16 bases align to TRBD2. J gave up 6 bases and V 5 bases, and 6 bases lay outside the gene matches. Germline V gene sequence: CDR1 SGHRS, CDR2 YFSETQ. This CDR3 contains 16 residues.